This paragraph covers one TCR beta chain sequence. Its antigen is undetermined. V was cut by 6 bases and J by 4 bases, with 16 bases left in between. The CDR3 is made up of 14 amino acids. Germline loops: CDR1 MNHEY, CDR2 SMNVEV (reference sequence). The data were obtained in a study of cytomegalovirus exposure and HLA in healthy donors. Study outcomes and limitations: Rates of TCR association differed by HLA locus in a later analysis, with DRB1 highest and HLA-C lowest. Some TCR beta chains (more than 150 of them) were listed as cytomegalovirus-associated. Several of the most significant clusters appeared, in a later analysis, to be linked to common viral pathogens.

The PCR had 60 Vbeta and 13 Jbeta primers. Clones were read by immunoSEQ multiplex PCR, and TCRdb kept only the in-frame ones, dropping some. This table holds about 140,000 clones, around three fifths found once. This clonotype originated in a male donor in good health and CMV-seronegative. This rearrangement joins TRBV27 to TRBJ2-7; a possible D gene is TRBD1 (5 bases). The sequenced sample consisted of PBMCs. The CDR3 region has the DNA TGTGCCAGCAGGTCCAGGGCTCAAGGATACGAGCAGTACTTC. This translates into CASRSRAQGYEQYF.